This T cell receptor beta chain stems from a study of cytomegalovirus exposure and HLA in healthy donors. Study background: An analysis done earlier identified almost 120 million unique TCR beta sequences from about 179 million T cells.

The CDR3 is 13 amino acids. Germline CDR1 reads MNHEY; CDR2 reads SMNVEV (reference sequence). Deletions cut 3 bases from V and 1 base from J, with 6 bases between. Donors counted as nominally healthy when sampled, yet unrecorded immune exposures were likely. Study-level results: It was assumed in the presence/absence analyses that sequencing depth was roughly uniform across donors. Several top significant clusters appeared, in a later analysis, to be linked to common viral pathogens.

Comments on this clone: Its antigen is as yet unknown.

The PCR contained 60 Vbeta and 13 Jbeta primers. TCRdb keeps only in-frame clones here, not all; method: immunoSEQ multiplex PCR. The sample has under 200,000 clones, 84% seen once. The sample comprised PBMCs. This clonotype originated in a man aged 50-59 years in good health and CMV-seropositive. The J gene is TRBJ1-2, the V gene TRBV27; D is ambiguous. The CDR3 here is CASSFQVNYGYTF. The CDR3, as DNA: TGTGCCAGCAGTTTCCAGGTTAACTATGGCTACACCTTC.